This T cell receptor beta chain comes out of a study of T-cell reconstitution after alpha-beta-depleted transplantation in children. It was with unique molecular identifiers that the TCRbeta library was prepared. MiXCR, applied by TCRdb to the PCR reads, yields one record per CDR3 protein. The data show a few hundred thousand distinct CDR3 sequences, 9.5% to 15% seen once. This CDR3 comprises 15 residues. V was clipped by 1 base and J by 8 bases, with 15 bases between them. CDR1 and CDR2 (germline): SGHVT, SQSDAQ. This clonotype was counted a few times. This clonotype was obtained from a human donor who donated a stem cell graft to a child with combined immunodeficiency. The input for sequencing was PBMCs from the stem cell graft donor, taken from the stem cell graft. The gene calls are TRBV7-4 and TRBJ2-1, with D possibly being TRBD2 (7 bases). CDR3 protein: CASSLGGGADHEQFF. CDR3 nucleotides: TGTGCCAGCAGCTTAGGAGGGGGGGCCGATCATGAGCAGTTCTTC.